This T cell receptor (beta chain) was recorded in a study of blood T cell repertoires in COVID-19. Turning to the study itself: Sources were T cells, B-cell-depleted T cells, or PBMCs; the material itself was cDNA or gDNA.

Germline V lookup: CDR1 GTSNPN, CDR2 SVGIG (reference sequence). V lost 5 bases, J lost 0 bases, and 13 bases lay in between. The CDR3 has 14 residues. As originally analysed: From reference gene primer amplification, estimates of nucleated cell counts were derived. Here immunoSEQ multiplex PCR was the method, and the copy in TCRdb shows in-frame clones only, minus some. That table supplies the V and J calls and clone size; D and trimming were determined from the DNA. The data hold over 350,000 clones, with roughly 91% observed a single time. Sequenced: peripheral blood. The sequence was obtained from a woman in her twenties or thirties with acute or convalescent COVID-19. The chain has TRBV30 and TRBJ2-5; tentative D call: TRBD1 (5 bases). The CDR3 coding sequence is TGTGCCTGGGGACATACGACAGACCAAGAGACCCAGTACTTC. Amino acid sequence: CAWGHTTDQETQYF.